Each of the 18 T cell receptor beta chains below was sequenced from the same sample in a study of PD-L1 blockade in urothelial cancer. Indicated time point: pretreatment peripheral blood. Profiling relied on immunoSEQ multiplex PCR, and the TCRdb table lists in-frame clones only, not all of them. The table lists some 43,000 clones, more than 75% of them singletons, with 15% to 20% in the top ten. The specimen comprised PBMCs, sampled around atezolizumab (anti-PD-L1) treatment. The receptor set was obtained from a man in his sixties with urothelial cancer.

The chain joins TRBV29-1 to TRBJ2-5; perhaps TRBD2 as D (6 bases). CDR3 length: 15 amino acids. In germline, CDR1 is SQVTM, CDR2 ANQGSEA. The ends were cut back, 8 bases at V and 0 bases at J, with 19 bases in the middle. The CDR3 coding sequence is TGCAGCACCCGGGACTTCAACCTGTACCAAGAGACCCAGTACTTC. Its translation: CSTRDFNLYQETQYF.

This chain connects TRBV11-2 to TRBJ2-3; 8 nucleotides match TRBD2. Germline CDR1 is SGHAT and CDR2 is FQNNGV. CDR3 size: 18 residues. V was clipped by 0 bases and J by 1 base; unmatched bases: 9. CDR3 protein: CASSLERGGLGGTDTQYF. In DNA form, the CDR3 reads TGTGCCAGCAGCTTAGAGAGGGGGGGACTAGGAGGCACAGATACGCAGTATTTT.

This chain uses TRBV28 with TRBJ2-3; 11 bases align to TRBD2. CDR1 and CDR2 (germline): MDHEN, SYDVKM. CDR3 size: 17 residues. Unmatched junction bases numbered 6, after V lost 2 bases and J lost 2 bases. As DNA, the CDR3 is TGTGCCAGCAGTTTAGGGATAGCGGGGGGGAACACAGATACGCAGTATTTT. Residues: CASSLGIAGGNTDTQYF.

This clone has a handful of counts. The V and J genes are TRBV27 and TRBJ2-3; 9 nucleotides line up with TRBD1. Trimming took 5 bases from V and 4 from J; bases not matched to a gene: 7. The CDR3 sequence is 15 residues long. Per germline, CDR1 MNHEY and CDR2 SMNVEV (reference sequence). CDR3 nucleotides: TGTGCCAGCAGTGTCCGGGACAGGGACCCAGATACGCAGTATTTT. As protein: CASSVRDRDPDTQYF.

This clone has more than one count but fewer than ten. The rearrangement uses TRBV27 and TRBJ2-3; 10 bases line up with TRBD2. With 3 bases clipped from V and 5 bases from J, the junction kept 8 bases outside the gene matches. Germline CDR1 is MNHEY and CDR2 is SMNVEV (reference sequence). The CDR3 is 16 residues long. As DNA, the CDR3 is TGTGCCAGCAGTTTTACTAGCGGGGTACCACAAGATACGCAGTATTTT. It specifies CASSFTSGVPQDTQYF.

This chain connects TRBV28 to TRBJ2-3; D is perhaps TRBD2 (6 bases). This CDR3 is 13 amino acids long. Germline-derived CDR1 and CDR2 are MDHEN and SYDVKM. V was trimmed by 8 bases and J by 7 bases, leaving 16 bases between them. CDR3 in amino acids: CASGTGGRYTQYF. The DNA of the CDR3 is TGTGCCAGCGGGACCGGGGGACGTTATACGCAGTATTTT.

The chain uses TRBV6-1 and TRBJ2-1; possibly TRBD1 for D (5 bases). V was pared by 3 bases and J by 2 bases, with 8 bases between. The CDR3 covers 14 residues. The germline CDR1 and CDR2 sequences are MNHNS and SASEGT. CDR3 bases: TGTGCCAGCAGTGACACAGGCGCCTACAATGAGCAGTTCTTC. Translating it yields CASSDTGAYNEQFF.

The CDR3 spells CATGQGLTGELFF. The DNA for the CDR3 is TGTGCCACGGGACAGGGGCTCACCGGGGAGCTGTTTTTT. This sequence joins TRBV5-4 and TRBJ2-2; TRBD1 agrees at 10 bases. The CDR3 has 13 amino acids. V shed 9 bases, J shed 4 bases, and the junction held 3 bases outside the gene matches. Germline lookup yields CDR1 SGHNT and CDR2 YYREEE (reference sequence).

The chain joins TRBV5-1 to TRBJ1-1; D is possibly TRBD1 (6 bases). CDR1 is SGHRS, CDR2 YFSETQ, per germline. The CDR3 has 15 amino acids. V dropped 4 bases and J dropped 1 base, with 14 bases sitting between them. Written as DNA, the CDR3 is TGCGCCAGCAGCCCCCAGACAGGAGCGAACACTGAAGCTTTCTTT. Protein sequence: CASSPQTGANTEAFF. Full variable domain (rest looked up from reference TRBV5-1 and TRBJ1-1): KAGVTQTPRYLIKTRGQQVTLSCSPISGHRSVSWYQQTPGQGLQFLFEYFSETQRNKGNFPGRFSGRQFSNSRSEMNVSTLELGDSALYLCASSPQTGANTEAFFGQGTRLTVV.

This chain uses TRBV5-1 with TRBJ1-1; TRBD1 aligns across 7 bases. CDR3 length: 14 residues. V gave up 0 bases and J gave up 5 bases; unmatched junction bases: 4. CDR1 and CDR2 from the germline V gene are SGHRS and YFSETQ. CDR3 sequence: CASSLEGASTEAFF. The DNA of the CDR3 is TGCGCCAGCAGCTTGGAGGGGGCTTCGACTGAAGCTTTCTTT.

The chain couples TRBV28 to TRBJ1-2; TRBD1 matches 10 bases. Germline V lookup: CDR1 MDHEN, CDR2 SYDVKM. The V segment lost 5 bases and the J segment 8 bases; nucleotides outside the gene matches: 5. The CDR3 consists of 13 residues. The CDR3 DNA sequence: TGTGCCAGCAGTAAGACAGGGGGCTTCGGCTACACCTTC. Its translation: CASSKTGGFGYTF.

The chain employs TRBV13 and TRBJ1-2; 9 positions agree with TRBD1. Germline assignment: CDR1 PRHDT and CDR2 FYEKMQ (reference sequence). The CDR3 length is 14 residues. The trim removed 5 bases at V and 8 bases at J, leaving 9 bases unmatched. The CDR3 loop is CASSLPGTGKGYTF. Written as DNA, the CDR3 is TGTGCCAGCAGCCTACCCGGGACAGGGAAGGGCTACACCTTC.

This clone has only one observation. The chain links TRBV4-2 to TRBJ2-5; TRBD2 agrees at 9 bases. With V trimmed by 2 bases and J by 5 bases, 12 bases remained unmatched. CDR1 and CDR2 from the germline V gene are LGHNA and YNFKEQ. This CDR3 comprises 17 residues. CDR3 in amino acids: CASSQRGAGGPHETQYF. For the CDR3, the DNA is TGTGCCAGCAGCCAACGAGGTGCGGGGGGGCCCCACGAGACCCAGTACTTC.

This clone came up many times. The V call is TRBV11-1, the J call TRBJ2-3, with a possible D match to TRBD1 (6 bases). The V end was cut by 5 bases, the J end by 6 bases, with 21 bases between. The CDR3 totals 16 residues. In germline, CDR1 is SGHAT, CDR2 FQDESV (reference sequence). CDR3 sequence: CASSPPLGTRGDTQYF. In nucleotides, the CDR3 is TGTGCCAGCAGCCCCCCTCTCGGGACGAGGGGGGATACGCAGTATTTT. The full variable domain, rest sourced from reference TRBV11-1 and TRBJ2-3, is EAEVAQSPRYKITEKSQAVAFWCDPISGHATLYWYRQILGQGPELLVQFQDESVVDDSQLPKDRFSAERLKGVDSTLKIQPAELGDSAMYLCASSPPLGTRGDTQYFGPGTRLTVL.

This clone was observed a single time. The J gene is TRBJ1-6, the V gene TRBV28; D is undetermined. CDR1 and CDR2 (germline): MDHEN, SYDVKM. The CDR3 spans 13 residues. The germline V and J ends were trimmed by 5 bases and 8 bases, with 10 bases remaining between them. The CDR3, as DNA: TGTGCCAGCAGTCTGGCTCGGGATTCACCCCTCCACTTT. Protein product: CASSLARDSPLHF. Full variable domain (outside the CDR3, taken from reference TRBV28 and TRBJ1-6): DVKVTQSSRYLVKRTGEKVFLECVQDMDHENMFWYRQDPGLGLRLIYFSYDVKMKEKGDIPEGYSVSREKKERFSLILESASTNQTSMYLCASSLARDSPLHFGNGTRLTVT.

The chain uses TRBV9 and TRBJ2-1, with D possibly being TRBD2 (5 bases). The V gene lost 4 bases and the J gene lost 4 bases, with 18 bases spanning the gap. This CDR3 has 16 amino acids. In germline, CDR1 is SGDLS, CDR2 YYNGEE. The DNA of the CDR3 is TGTGCCAGCAGCTTAAGCCGGGGAAACCCTTACAATGAGCAGTTCTTC. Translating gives CASSLSRGNPYNEQFF.

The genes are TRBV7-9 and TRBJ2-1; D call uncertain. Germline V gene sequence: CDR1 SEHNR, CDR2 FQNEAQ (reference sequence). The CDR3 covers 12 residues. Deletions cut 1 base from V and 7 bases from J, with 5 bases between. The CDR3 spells CASSLVGNEQFF. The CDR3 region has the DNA TGTGCCAGCAGCTTAGTCGGTAATGAGCAGTTCTTC.

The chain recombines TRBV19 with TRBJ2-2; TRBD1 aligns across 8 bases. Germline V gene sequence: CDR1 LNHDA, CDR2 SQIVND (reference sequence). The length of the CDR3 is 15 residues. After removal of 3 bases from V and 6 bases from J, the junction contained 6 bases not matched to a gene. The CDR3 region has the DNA TGTGCCAGTAGTATCCCACAGGGGGTCCCCGGGGAGCTGTTTTTT. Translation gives CASSIPQGVPGELFF.